The present entry profiles one TCR beta chain with its context. This entry comes from a study of blood T cell repertoires in COVID-19. Across the study: The samples span acute and convalescent COVID-19 from the United States, Italy and Spain.

V shed 3 bases and J 7 bases; nucleotides not matched to a gene: 1. This CDR3 region has 13 residues. Germline V gene sequence: CDR1 MNHNS, CDR2 SASEGT. TCRdb's copy holds only in-frame clones and misses some; the assay was immunoSEQ multiplex PCR. The sample records just over 50,000 clones, 86% being singletons. Specimen: peripheral blood. This receptor was taken from a man at least 80 years old with active COVID-19. This chain joins TRBV6-1 and TRBJ2-5; 11 bases line up with TRBD1. The CDR3 reads CASSEGQGGTQYF. The CDR3 region has the DNA TGTGCCAGCAGTGAGGGACAGGGGGGGACCCAGTACTTC.